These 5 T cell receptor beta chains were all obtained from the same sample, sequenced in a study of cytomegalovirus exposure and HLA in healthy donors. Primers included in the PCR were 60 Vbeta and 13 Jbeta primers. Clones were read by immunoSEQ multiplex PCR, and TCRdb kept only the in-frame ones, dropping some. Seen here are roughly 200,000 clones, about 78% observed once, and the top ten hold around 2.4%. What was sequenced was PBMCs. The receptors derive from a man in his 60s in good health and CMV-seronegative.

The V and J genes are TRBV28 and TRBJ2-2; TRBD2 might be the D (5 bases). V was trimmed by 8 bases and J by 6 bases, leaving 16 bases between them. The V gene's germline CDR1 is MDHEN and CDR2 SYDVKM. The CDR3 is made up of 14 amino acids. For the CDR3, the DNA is TGTGCCAGCGTTCCGGGAAGGTGGGCCGGGGAGCTGTTTTTT. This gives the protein CASVPGRWAGELFF.

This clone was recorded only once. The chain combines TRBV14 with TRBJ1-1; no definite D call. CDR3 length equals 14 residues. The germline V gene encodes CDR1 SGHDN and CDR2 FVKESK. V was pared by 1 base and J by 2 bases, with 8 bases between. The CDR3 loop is CASSQVHRNTEAFF. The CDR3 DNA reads TGTGCCAGCAGCCAAGTACACAGAAACACTGAAGCTTTCTTT.

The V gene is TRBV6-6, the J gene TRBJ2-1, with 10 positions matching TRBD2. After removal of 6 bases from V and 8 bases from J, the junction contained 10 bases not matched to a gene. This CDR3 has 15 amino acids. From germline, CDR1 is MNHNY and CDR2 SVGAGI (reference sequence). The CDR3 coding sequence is TGTGCCAGCAGACAAGCGGGAGGGCCGGCGGATGAGCAGTTCTTC. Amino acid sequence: CASRQAGGPADEQFF.

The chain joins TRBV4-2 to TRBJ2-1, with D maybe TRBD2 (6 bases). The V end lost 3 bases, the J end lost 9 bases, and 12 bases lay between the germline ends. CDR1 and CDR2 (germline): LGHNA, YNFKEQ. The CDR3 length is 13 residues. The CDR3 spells CASSQGGKAEQFF. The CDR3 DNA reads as TGTGCCAGCAGCCAGGGGGGAAAGGCTGAGCAGTTCTTC.

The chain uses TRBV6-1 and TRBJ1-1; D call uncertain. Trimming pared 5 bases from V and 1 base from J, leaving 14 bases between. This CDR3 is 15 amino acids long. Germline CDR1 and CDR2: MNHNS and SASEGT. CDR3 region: CASSLNREANTEAFF. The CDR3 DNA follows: TGTGCCAGCAGTCTCAATAGAGAAGCGAACACTGAAGCTTTCTTT.